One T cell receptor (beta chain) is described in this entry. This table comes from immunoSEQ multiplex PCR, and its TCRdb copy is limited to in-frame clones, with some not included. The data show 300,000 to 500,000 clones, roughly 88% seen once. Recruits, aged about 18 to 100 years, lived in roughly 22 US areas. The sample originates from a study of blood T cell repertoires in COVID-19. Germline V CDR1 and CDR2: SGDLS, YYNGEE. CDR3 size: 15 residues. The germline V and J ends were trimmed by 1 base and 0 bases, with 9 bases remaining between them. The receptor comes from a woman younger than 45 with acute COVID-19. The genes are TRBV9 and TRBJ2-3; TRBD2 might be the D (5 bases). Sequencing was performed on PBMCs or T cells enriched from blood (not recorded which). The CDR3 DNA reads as TGTGCCAGCAGCGTATTTCCGGGGAGCACAGATACGCAGTATTTT. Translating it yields CASSVFPGSTDTQYF.